The present entry profiles one TCR beta chain with its context. Its antigen remains unknown. Germline CDR1 SGHDT, CDR2 YYEEEE. V shed 5 bases and J shed 5 bases, with 7 bases lying between them. This CDR3 is built from 11 residues. These data come from a study of T cell responses to AZD1222 COVID-19 vaccine. It was second doses at about 4 or about 12 weeks that were pooled. TCRdb's copy holds only in-frame clones and misses some; the assay was immunoSEQ multiplex PCR. The sample contains about 180,000 clones, around 90% of which appear only once. Study-level results: With two AZD1222 doses given, Spike-specific TCR breadth and depth both rose. Donors were chiefly white British, with a greater number of females, and clonal diversity was perhaps underestimated. The peak T cell response came first, and repertoires were sampled only after it.

The receptor's source is an adult who received the AZD1222 COVID-19 vaccine. This chain uses TRBV5-6 with TRBJ2-5, with D tentatively TRBD1 (6 bases). The material was peripheral blood, obtained 28 days after the second AZD1222 dose. The CDR3 spells CASSQGETQYF. CDR3 sequence (DNA): TGTGCCAGCAGTCAGGGGGAGACCCAGTACTTC.